These 23 T cell receptor beta chains were all obtained from the same sample, sequenced in a study of blood T cell repertoires in COVID-19. Sequencing was performed with immunoSEQ multiplex PCR; in TCRdb, only in-frame clones are kept and a portion is missing. This table holds about 170,000 clones, roughly 93% found once. The sequenced sample was peripheral blood. The receptors stem from a man younger than 35 with COVID-19, enrolled during active disease.

The rearrangement uses TRBV10-3 and TRBJ2-5; 8 bases agree with TRBD1. CDR3 length equals 14 residues. Trimming cost V 2 bases and J 2 bases; bases outside gene matches: 1. CDR1 is ENHRY and CDR2 is SYGVKD in the germline V gene. Written as DNA, the CDR3 is TGTGCCATCAGTGAGGGGGACAGGCAAGAGACCCAGTACTTC. Translating gives CAISEGDRQETQYF.

The gene calls are TRBV28 and TRBJ2-7; maybe TRBD1 (5 bases). The germline V gene has CDR1 MDHEN and CDR2 SYDVKM. The V end was cut by 1 base, the J end by 2 bases, with 9 bases between. The CDR3 has 14 residues. Here the CDR3 reads CASSLSQGTYEQYF. In DNA form, the CDR3 reads TGTGCCAGCAGTTTATCCCAGGGAACCTACGAGCAGTACTTC.

The V gene is TRBV7-9, the J gene TRBJ1-2, with 7 bases that match TRBD1. Germline loops: CDR1 SEHNR, CDR2 FQNEAQ (reference sequence). V lost 1 base and J lost 14; bases outside the gene matches: 7. The length of the CDR3 is 12 residues. The CDR3 nucleotides read TGTGCCAGCAGCTTAGGGTTAGGGACAGAAACCTTC. It encodes CASSLGLGTETF.

V and J are TRBV6-4 and TRBJ2-2; D is possibly TRBD1 (8 bases). There are 15 residues in the CDR3. V dropped 5 bases and J dropped 3 bases, with 13 bases sitting between them. Germline CDR1 and CDR2: MRHNA and SNTAGT. In DNA, the CDR3 is TGTGCCAGCAGTAGGACAGGGAGGGACACCGGGGAGCTGTTTTTT. It translates to CASSRTGRDTGELFF.

This chain joins TRBV28 and TRBJ2-1, with 9 bases aligning to TRBD1. The CDR3 runs to 15 residues. Germline CDR1 and CDR2: MDHEN and SYDVKM. V lost 6 bases to trimming and J lost 4 bases; unmatched junction nucleotides: 7. The CDR3 bases are TGTGCCAGCAGCCCAGGACAGGGGCCTTACAATGAGCAGTTCTTC. Protein product: CASSPGQGPYNEQFF.

This chain uses TRBV7-2 with TRBJ1-2; 9 positions match TRBD1. V gave up 1 base and J gave up 3 bases; unmatched junction bases: 6. This CDR3 region has 16 residues. The germline V gene has CDR1 SGHTA and CDR2 FQGNSA. The CDR3 spells CASSLESGDRDYGYTF. The CDR3 DNA sequence: TGTGCCAGCAGCTTAGAATCGGGGGACAGGGACTATGGCTACACCTTC.

The chain recombines TRBV30 with TRBJ1-1, with D perhaps matching TRBD1 (6 bases). Germline V gene lookup returns CDR1 GTSNPN and CDR2 SVGIG (reference sequence). V was trimmed by 1 base and J by 5 bases, leaving 17 bases between them. The CDR3 spans 15 residues. For the CDR3, the DNA is TGTGCCTGGAGTGGGGTTACCGGGACATTAACTGAAGCTTTCTTT. Its protein product is CAWSGVTGTLTEAFF.

The V and J genes are TRBV3-1 (or the pseudogene TRBV3-2) and TRBJ2-3; the match to TRBD1 covers 9 bases. The CDR3 is 16 residues long. After removal of 1 base from V and 4 bases from J, the junction contained 6 bases not matched to a gene. CDR1 is LGHDT, CDR2 YNNKEL, per germline (reference sequence). Here the CDR3 reads CASSQGWTGVADTQYF. As DNA, the CDR3 is TGTGCCAGCAGCCAAGGGTGGACAGGGGTTGCAGATACGCAGTATTTT.

This chain uses TRBV9 with TRBJ1-5; tentative D call: TRBD1 (6 bases). The ends were cut back, 5 bases at V and 0 bases at J, with 9 bases in the middle. The V gene's germline CDR1 is SGDLS and CDR2 YYNGEE. The length of the CDR3 is 14 residues. The CDR3 bases are TGTGCCAGCAGTACAGGGATTAGCAATCAGCCCCAGCATTTT. Amino acids: CASSTGISNQPQHF.

This clone was recorded only once. The rearrangement joins TRBV24-1 to TRBJ2-5; 8 bases are shared with TRBD2. The CDR3 sequence is 15 residues long. Germline CDR1 KGHDR, CDR2 SFDVKD. Unmatched junction bases numbered 7, after V lost 5 bases and J lost 3 bases. The CDR3 region has the DNA TGTGCCACCAGTGGGGCTAGCGGGCCTGAAGAGACCCAGTACTTC. Encoded protein: CATSGASGPEETQYF.

The chain employs TRBV5-6 and TRBJ1-5; perhaps TRBD1 as D (5 bases). Germline CDR1 reads SGHDT; CDR2 reads YYEEEE. The CDR3 extends over 14 amino acids. V dropped 2 bases and J dropped 6 bases, with 12 bases sitting between them. The CDR3 sequence is CASSFGQGSQPQHF. CDR3 coding DNA: TGTGCCAGCAGCTTCGGCCAGGGCAGTCAGCCCCAGCATTTT.

This clone appeared once. The genes are TRBV7-2 and TRBJ1-2; D is ambiguous. V was clipped by 2 bases and J by 1 base, with 5 bases between them. The CDR3 is made up of 13 amino acids. Germline-derived CDR1 and CDR2 are SGHTA and FQGNSA. The CDR3, as DNA: TGTGCCAGCAGCTTATCTATTAACTATGGCTACACCTTC. Its translation: CASSLSINYGYTF.

V and J are TRBV28 and TRBJ2-5; maybe TRBD1 (6 bases). CDR1 and CDR2 (germline): MDHEN, SYDVKM. The germline V and J ends were trimmed by 2 bases and 2 bases, with 6 bases remaining between them. The CDR3 has 13 residues. This chain's CDR3 is CASSLDRQETQYF. In DNA form, the CDR3 reads TGTGCCAGCAGTTTAGACAGGCAAGAGACCCAGTACTTC.

The V call is TRBV28, the J call TRBJ2-6, with D perhaps TRBD1 (6 bases). Germline V gene lookup returns CDR1 MDHEN and CDR2 SYDVKM. The length of the CDR3 is 16 residues. V lost 4 bases to trimming and J lost 4 bases, with 14 bases between them. CDR3 DNA sequence: TGTGCCAGCAGTTCGGCAGGGGCGGAAGGGGCCAACGTCCTGACTTTC. Translation gives CASSSAGAEGANVLTF.

The chain links TRBV4-2 to TRBJ1-2; D gene uncertain. This CDR3 region has 15 residues. The V end lost 1 base, the J end lost 4 bases, and 13 bases lay between the germline ends. Germline values: CDR1 LGHNA, CDR2 YNFKEQ. CDR3 DNA sequence: TGTGCCAGCAGCCAAGTGGCGGAGACTGGCTATGGCTACACCTTC. This codes for CASSQVAETGYGYTF.

The V call is TRBV27, the J call TRBJ2-2; D call uncertain. The V and J ends lost 1 base and 6 bases respectively, with 6 bases between them. The CDR3 has 13 amino acids. CDR1 is MNHEY and CDR2 is SMNVEV in the germline V gene (reference sequence). The CDR3, as DNA: TGTGCCAGCAGTTTATACGTAGCCGGGGAGCTGTTTTTT. Translating gives CASSLYVAGELFF.

V is TRBV11-2 and J is TRBJ2-7; the D gene is possibly TRBD1 (6 bases). Germline V gene sequence: CDR1 SGHAT, CDR2 FQNNGV. Trimming left V 0 bases short and J 2 bases short, with 8 bases between. The CDR3 contains 14 residues. The CDR3 coding sequence is TGTGCCAGCAGCTTAGAACAGGGACCCTACGAGCAGTACTTC. Its translation: CASSLEQGPYEQYF.

The rearrangement joins TRBV10-2 to TRBJ1-6, with 7 nucleotides matching TRBD1. The V segment lost 7 bases and the J segment 2 bases; nucleotides outside the gene matches: 2. The CDR3 totals 14 residues. Germline-derived CDR1 and CDR2 are WSHSY and SAAADI. The CDR3 DNA reads TGCGCCAGCACGGACAGGCCCTATAATTCACCCCTCCACTTT. Protein sequence: CASTDRPYNSPLHF.

The chain uses TRBV5-6 and TRBJ2-1, with TRBD2 as a possible D gene (5 bases). Germline V lookup: CDR1 SGHDT, CDR2 YYEEEE. V was cut by 2 bases and J by 0 bases, with 15 bases left in between. This CDR3 has 17 amino acids. CDR3 protein: CASSFRTRPYSYNEQFF. CDR3 in DNA: TGTGCCAGCAGCTTTCGAACTAGGCCCTACTCCTACAATGAGCAGTTCTTC.

This clone was seen only a few times. The rearrangement joins TRBV12-3 or TRBV12-4 to TRBJ2-7, with TRBD1 identical over 8 bases. The CDR3 runs 13 residues. Unmatched junction bases numbered 3, after V lost 5 bases and J lost 3 bases. The CDR3 sequence is CASSPGQGYEQYF. Written as DNA, the CDR3 is TGTGCCAGCAGTCCCGGACAGGGCTACGAGCAGTACTTC.

The chain combines TRBV6-2 or TRBV6-3 with TRBJ2-7; 7 nucleotides match TRBD1. The CDR3 runs 11 residues. V lost 4 bases, J lost 6 bases, and 0 bases stayed unmatched. Germline-derived CDR1 and CDR2 are MNHEY and SVGEGT. Written as DNA, the CDR3 is TGTGCCAGCAGTTCAGGGGGCGAGCAGTACTTC. This codes for CASSSGGEQYF.

The V call is TRBV7-9, the J call TRBJ1-2; D gene ambiguous. The germline gives CDR1 SEHNR, CDR2 FQNEAQ (reference sequence). V was pared by 6 bases and J by 0 bases, with 17 bases between. The CDR3 loop spans 16 amino acids. The CDR3 sequence is CASSPNSKSSNYGYTF. The CDR3 region has the DNA TGTGCCAGCAGTCCTAATTCTAAGAGTTCTAACTATGGCTACACCTTC.

V usage is TRBV4-1 and J usage is TRBJ2-1; 8 nucleotides agree with TRBD2. The junction had 11 bases not matched to a gene; V was cut back by 5 bases and J by 5 bases. In germline, CDR1 is MGHRA, CDR2 YSYEKL. This CDR3 is 16 amino acids long. The DNA for the CDR3 is TGCGCCAGCAGCTCTGATGGCGGGAGGTGGAACAATGAGCAGTTCTTC. This encodes CASSSDGGRWNNEQFF.